The clone carrying this T cell receptor beta chain was recorded only once. What it binds is not known. This sample is drawn from a study of cytomegalovirus exposure and HLA in healthy donors. Only in-frame clones appear in the TCRdb table, and some are missing; sequencing was by immunoSEQ multiplex PCR. Here the sample spans 120,000 or so clones, approximately 89% being singletons. The CDR3 sequence is 11 residues long. CDR1 and CDR2 from the germline V gene are LNHDA and SQIVND (reference sequence). With 8 bases removed from V and 0 bases from J, the gap between germline ends came to 4 bases. Regarding the study as a whole: Cytomegalovirus-associated status was assigned to 150 to 200 TCR beta chains.

This chain uses TRBV19 with TRBJ1-1; no firm D call. This receptor was identified in a woman between 18 and 29 years old in good health and CMV-seronegative. Source material: PBMCs. CDR3 nucleotide sequence: TGTGCCAGTGGGCTGAACACTGAAGCTTTCTTT. This encodes CASGLNTEAFF. Filled out from reference TRBV19 and TRBJ1-1, the complete variable domain reads DGGITQSPKYLFRKEGQNVTLSCEQNLNHDAMYWYRQDPGQGLRLIYYSQIVNDFQKGDIAEGYSVSREKKESFPLTVTSAQKNPTAFYLCASGLNTEAFFGQGTRLTVV.